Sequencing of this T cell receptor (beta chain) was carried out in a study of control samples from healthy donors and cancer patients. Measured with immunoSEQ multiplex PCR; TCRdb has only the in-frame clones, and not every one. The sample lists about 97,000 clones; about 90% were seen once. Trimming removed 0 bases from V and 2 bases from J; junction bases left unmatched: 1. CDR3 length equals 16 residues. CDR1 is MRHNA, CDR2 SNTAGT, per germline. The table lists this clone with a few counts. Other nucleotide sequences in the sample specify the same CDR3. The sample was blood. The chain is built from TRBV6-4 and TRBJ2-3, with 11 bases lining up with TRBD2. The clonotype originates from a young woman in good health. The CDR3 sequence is CASSDSSGGATDTQYF. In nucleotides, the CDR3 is TGTGCCAGCAGTGACTCTAGCGGGGGGGCCACAGATACGCAGTATTTT.